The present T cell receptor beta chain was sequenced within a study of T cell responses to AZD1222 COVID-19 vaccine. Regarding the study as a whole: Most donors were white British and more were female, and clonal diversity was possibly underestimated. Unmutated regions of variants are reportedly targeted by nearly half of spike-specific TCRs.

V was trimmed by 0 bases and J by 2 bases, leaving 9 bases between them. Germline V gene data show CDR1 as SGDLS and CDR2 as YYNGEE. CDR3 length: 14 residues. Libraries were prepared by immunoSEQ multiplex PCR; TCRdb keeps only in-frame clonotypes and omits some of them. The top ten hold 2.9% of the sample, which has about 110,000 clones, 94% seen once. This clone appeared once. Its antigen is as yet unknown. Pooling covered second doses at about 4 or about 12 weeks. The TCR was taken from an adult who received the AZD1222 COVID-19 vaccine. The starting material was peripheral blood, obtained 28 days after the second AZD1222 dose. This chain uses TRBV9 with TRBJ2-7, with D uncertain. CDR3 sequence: CASSVGDWAYEQYF. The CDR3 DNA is TGTGCCAGCAGCGTAGGGGATTGGGCCTACGAGCAGTACTTC.